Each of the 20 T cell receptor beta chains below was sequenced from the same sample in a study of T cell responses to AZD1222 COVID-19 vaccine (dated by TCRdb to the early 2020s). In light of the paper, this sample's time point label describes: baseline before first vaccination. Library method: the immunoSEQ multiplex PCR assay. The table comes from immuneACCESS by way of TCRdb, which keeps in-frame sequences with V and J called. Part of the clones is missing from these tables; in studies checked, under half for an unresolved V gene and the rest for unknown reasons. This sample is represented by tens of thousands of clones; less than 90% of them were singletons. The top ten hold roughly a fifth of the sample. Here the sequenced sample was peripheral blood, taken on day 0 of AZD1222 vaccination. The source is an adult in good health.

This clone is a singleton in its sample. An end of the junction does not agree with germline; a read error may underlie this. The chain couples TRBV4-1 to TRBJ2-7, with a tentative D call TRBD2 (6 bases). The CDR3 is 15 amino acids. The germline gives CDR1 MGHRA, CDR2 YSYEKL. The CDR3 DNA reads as TGCGCCAGCAGCGTAGACAGTTTTAGTCCTCCGGGGGTCCACTTC. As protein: CASSVDSFSPPGVHF.

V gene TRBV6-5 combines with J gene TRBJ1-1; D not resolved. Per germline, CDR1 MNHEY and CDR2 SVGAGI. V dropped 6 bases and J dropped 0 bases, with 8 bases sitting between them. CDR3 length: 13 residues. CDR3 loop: CASSETMNTEAFF. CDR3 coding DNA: TGTGCCAGCAGCGAGACAATGAACACTGAAGCTTTCTTT.

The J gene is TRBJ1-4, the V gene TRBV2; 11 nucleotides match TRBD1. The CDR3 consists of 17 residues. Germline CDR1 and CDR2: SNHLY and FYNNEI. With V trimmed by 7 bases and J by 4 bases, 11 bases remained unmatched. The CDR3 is CASTPRTGGSNNEKLFF. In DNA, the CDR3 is TGTGCCAGCACTCCCCGGACAGGGGGCTCGAATAATGAAAAACTGTTTTTT.

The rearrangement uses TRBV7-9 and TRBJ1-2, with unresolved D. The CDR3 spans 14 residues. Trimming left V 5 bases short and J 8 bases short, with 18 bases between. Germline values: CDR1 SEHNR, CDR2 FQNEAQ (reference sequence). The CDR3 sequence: CASSLSEGGLGYTF. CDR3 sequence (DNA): TGTGCCAGCAGCCTAAGTGAGGGTGGTTTAGGCTACACCTTC. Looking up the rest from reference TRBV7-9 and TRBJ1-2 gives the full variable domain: DTGVSQNPRHKITKRGQNVTFRCDPISEHNRLYWYRQTLGQGPEFLTYFQNEAQLEKSRLLSDRFSAERPKGSFSTLEIQRTEQGDSAMYLCASSLSEGGLGYTFGSGTRLTVV.

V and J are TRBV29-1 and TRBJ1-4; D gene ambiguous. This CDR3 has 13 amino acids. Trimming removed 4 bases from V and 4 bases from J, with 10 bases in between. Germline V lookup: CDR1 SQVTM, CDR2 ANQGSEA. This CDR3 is CSVGRGGNEKLFF. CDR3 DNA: TGCAGCGTTGGTCGGGGAGGTAATGAAAAACTGTTTTTT. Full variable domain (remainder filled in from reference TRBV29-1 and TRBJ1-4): SAVISQKPSRDICQRGTSLTIQCQVDSQVTMMFWYRQQPGQSLTLIATANQGSEATYESGFVIDKFPISRPNLTFSTLTVSNMSPEDSSIYLCSVGRGGNEKLFFGSGTQLSVL.

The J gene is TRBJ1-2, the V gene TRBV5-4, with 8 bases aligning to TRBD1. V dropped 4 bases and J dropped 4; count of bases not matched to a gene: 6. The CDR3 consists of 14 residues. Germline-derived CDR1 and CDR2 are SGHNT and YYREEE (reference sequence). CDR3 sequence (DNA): TGTGCCAGCAGCGGCCGGGACAGGATCTATGGCTACACCTTC. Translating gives CASSGRDRIYGYTF.

The CDR3 loop reads CASSFSAGGNTGELFF. The CDR3 coding sequence is TGTGCCAGCAGCTTCTCAGCGGGGGGAAACACCGGGGAGCTGTTTTTT. The chain combines TRBV7-3 with TRBJ2-2; the match to TRBD2 covers 9 bases. Germline V gene lookup returns CDR1 SGHTA and CDR2 FQGTGA. V dropped 3 bases and J dropped 2; count of bases not matched to a gene: 4. CDR3 length: 16 residues.

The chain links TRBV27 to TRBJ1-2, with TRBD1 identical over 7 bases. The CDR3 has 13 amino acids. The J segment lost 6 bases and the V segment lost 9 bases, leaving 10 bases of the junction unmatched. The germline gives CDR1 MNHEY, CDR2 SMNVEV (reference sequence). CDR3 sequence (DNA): TGTGCCAGTAGGACAGGTTCTTTTCATGGCTACACCTTC. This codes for CASRTGSFHGYTF.

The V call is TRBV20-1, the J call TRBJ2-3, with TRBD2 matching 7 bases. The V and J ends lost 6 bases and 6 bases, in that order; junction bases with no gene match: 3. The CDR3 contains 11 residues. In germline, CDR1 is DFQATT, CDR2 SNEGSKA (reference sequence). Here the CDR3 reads CSALLADTQYF. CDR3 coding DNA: TGCAGTGCCCTACTAGCGGATACGCAGTATTTT.

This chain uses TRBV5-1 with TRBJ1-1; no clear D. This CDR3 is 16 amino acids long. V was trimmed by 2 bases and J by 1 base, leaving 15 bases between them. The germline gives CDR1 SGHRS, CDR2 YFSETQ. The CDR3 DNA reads TGCGCCAGCAGCTTTCAATCGGAGGTCAAGAACACTGAAGCTTTCTTT. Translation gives CASSFQSEVKNTEAFF.

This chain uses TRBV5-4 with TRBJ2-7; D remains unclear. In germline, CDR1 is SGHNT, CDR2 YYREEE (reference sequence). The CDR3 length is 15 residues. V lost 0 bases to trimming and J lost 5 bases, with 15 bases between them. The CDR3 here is CASSLVGGNLNEQYF. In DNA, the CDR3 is TGTGCCAGCAGCTTGGTGGGTGGGAATTTGAACGAGCAGTACTTC.

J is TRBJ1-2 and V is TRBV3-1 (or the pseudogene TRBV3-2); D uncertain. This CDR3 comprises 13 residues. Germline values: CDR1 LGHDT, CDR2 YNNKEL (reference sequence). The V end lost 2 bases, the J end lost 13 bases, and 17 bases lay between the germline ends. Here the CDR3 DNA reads TGTGCCAGCAGCCAATCCCAATCCGGGGAGCGCACCTTC. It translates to CASSQSQSGERTF.

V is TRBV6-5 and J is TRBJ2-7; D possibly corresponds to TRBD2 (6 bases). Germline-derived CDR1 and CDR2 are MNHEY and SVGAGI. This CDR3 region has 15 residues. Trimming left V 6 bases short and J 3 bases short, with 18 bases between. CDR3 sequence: CASRPRRAGNYEQYF. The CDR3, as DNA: TGTGCCAGCAGGCCTCGGAGAGCGGGTAACTACGAGCAGTACTTC.

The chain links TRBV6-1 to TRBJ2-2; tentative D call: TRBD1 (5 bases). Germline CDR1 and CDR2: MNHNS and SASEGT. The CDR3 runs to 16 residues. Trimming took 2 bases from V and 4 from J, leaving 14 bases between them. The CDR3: CASSENVARVTGELFF. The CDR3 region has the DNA TGTGCCAGCAGTGAAAACGTTGCCAGGGTCACCGGGGAGCTGTTTTTT.

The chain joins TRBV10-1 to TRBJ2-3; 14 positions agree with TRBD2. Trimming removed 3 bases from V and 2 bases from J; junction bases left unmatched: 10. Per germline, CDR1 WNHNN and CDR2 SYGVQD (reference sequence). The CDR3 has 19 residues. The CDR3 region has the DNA TGCGCCAGCAGTGATGTACTGGGACTAGCGGGGGAACTCACAGATACGCAGTATTTT. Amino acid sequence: CASSDVLGLAGELTDTQYF.

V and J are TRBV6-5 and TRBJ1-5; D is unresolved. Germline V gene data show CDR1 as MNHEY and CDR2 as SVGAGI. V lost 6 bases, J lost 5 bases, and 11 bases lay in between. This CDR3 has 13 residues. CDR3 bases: TGTGCCAGCAGGATGGGGAGAGATCAGCCCCAGCATTTT. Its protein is CASRMGRDQPQHF.

The DNA for the CDR3 is TGTGCCAGCAGTAACAGTCAGCCCCAGCATTTT. This encodes CASSNSQPQHF. The rearrangement joins TRBV6-2 or TRBV6-3 to TRBJ1-5, with D uncertain. The CDR3 is 11 residues long. In germline, CDR1 is MNHEY, CDR2 SVGEGT. Trimming shortened V by 5 bases and J by 6 bases, and 5 bases separated the two germline ends.

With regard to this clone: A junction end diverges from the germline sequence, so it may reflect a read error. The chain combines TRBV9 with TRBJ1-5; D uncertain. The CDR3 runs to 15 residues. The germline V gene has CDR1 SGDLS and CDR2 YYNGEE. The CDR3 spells CASSPSLVSTQPQHF. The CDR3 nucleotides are TGTGCCAGCAGCCCTAGTCTAGTGAGCACTCAGCCCCAGCATTTT.

The DNA of the CDR3 is TGTGCCAGCAGCCAGGGACAGGGGTTAGGGACCCAGTACTTC. Its protein product is CASSQGQGLGTQYF. The rearrangement uses TRBV3-1 (or the pseudogene TRBV3-2) and TRBJ2-5, with 10 bases lining up with TRBD1. This CDR3 region has 14 residues. CDR1 is LGHDT, CDR2 YNNKEL, per germline (reference sequence). V shed 3 bases and J 7 bases; nucleotides not matched to a gene: 5.

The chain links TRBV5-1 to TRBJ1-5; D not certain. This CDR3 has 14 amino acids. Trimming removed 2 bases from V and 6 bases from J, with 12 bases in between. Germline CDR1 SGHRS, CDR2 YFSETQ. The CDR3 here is CASSLEGLGQPQHF. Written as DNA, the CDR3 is TGCGCCAGCAGCTTAGAAGGTTTGGGTCAGCCCCAGCATTTT. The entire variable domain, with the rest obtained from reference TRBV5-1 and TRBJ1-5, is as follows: KAGVTQTPRYLIKTRGQQVTLSCSPISGHRSVSWYQQTPGQGLQFLFEYFSETQRNKGNFPGRFSGRQFSNSRSEMNVSTLELGDSALYLCASSLEGLGQPQHFGDGTRLSIL.